The source of this T cell receptor beta chain is a study of blood T cells in healthy people across ages. The germline CDR1 and CDR2 sequences are SGHVS and FNYEAQ. There are 14 residues in the CDR3. Points on this clonotype: The germline gene is not matched at one end of the junction; a read error may be the cause.

Together with a sample-barcoded 5' primer, a J-beta primer mix was included in a second PCR lasting roughly 6 to 12 cycles. TCRdb re-called the 5' RACE reads with MiXCR, one entry per CDR3 protein. The sample includes approximately 1,000,000 distinct CDR3 sequences, roughly 45% seen only once; the top ten take 18%. The sequenced sample was blood. The receptor was derived from an older woman in good health. This sequence joins TRBV7-6 and TRBJ1-1, with 9 nucleotides matching TRBD1. CDR3 bases: TGTGCCGGCAGCCCGGGACAGGGGAACACTGAAGCTTTCTTT. Encoded protein: CAGSPGQGNTEAFF. Using reference TRBV7-6 and TRBJ1-1 for the parts outside the CDR3, the full variable domain is GAGVSQSPRYKVTKRGQDVALRCDPISGHVSLYWYRQALGQGPEFLTYFNYEAQQDKSGLPNDRFSAERPEGSISTLTIQRTEQRDSAMYRCAGSPGQGNTEAFFGQGTRLTVV.